The 10 T cell receptor beta chains below all came from one sample that was sequenced in a study of T cell changes during pregnancy in multiple sclerosis. Produced via immunoSEQ multiplex PCR; TCRdb's table is partial and in-frame only. The repertoire holds around 30,000 clones, with around 90% as singletons. The sample consisted of CD8+ T cells from peripheral blood mononuclear cells, taken in the first trimester of pregnancy. All receptors derive from a female donor with multiple sclerosis, enrolled in a pregnancy study.

The chain recombines TRBV6-1 with TRBJ1-6; D is unclear. Germline CDR1 reads MNHNS; CDR2 reads SASEGT. The length of the CDR3 is 16 residues. V was clipped by 4 bases and J by 0 bases, with 10 bases between them. The DNA for the CDR3 is TGTGCCAGCAGTGTGGCGGGAAGCTCCTATAATTCACCCCTCCACTTT. Translated, it gives CASSVAGSSYNSPLHF.

V and J are TRBV7-9 and TRBJ2-7; D gene uncertain. There are 11 residues in the CDR3. V was cut by 0 bases and J by 7 bases, with 4 bases left in between. Germline CDR1 reads SEHNR; CDR2 reads FQNEAQ (reference sequence). CDR3 bases: TGTGCCAGCAGCTTAGCACAAGAGCAGTACTTC. Translation gives CASSLAQEQYF.

The chain links TRBV19 to TRBJ1-5; 7 bases agree with TRBD1. CDR3 length equals 14 residues. From germline, CDR1 is LNHDA and CDR2 SQIVND (reference sequence). V shed 5 bases and J 7 bases; nucleotides not matched to a gene: 8. The CDR3 loop is CASSPRQGGQPQHF. The CDR3 nucleotides read TGTGCCAGTAGTCCTCGCCAGGGGGGACAGCCCCAGCATTTT.

This clone was seen once. The chain joins TRBV4-1 to TRBJ2-2; a weak D match, TRBD1 (6 bases). The CDR3 runs to 15 residues. CDR1 is MGHRA and CDR2 is YSYEKL in the germline V gene. The germline V and J ends were trimmed by 4 bases and 4 bases, with 13 bases remaining between them. The CDR3 reads CASSPSQGSTGELFF. The CDR3 coding sequence is TGCGCCAGCAGCCCATCCCAGGGGTCCACCGGGGAGCTGTTTTTT.

The V call is TRBV11-2, the J call TRBJ2-6; D ambiguous. This CDR3 is 15 amino acids long. Germline V gives CDR1 SGHAT, CDR2 FQNNGV. With 5 bases removed from V and 0 bases from J, the gap between germline ends came to 8 bases. The CDR3 is CASSPTLSGANVLTF. The CDR3 DNA follows: TGTGCCAGCAGCCCGACTCTCTCTGGGGCCAACGTCCTGACTTTC.

The CDR3 DNA is TGTGCCAGCAGCCAAGCTAACGAGCAGTACTTC. It codes for CASSQANEQYF. V gene TRBV4-2 combines with J gene TRBJ2-7; D not certain. Germline-derived CDR1 and CDR2 are LGHNA and YNFKEQ. V lost 1 base, J lost 5 bases, and 3 bases lay in between. The CDR3 is made up of 11 amino acids.

V is TRBV6-4 and J is TRBJ2-3; 9 bases match TRBD2. The germline CDR1 and CDR2 sequences are MRHNA and SNTAGT. The CDR3 covers 15 residues. Trimming took 2 bases from V and 2 from J; bases not matched to a gene: 2. The CDR3 coding sequence is TGTGCCAGCAGTGACGGCGGGAGGGCCACAGATACGCAGTATTTT. Encoded protein: CASSDGGRATDTQYF.

This clone was counted a single time. The rearrangement links TRBV5-4 to TRBJ2-7, with D uncertain. V lost 0 bases and J 6 bases, leaving 10 bases between the germline ends. Germline loops: CDR1 SGHNT, CDR2 YYREEE (reference sequence). This CDR3 comprises 13 residues. CDR3 protein: CASSLGRFREQYF. The CDR3, as DNA: TGTGCCAGCAGCTTGGGCCGGTTTCGCGAGCAGTACTTC.

This clone was detected once. The chain is built from TRBV7-9 and TRBJ1-1; 8 bases match TRBD1. The germline CDR1 and CDR2 sequences are SEHNR and FQNEAQ (reference sequence). The V gene end was trimmed by 6 bases and the J gene end by 0 bases; junction bases not matched to a gene: 9. The CDR3 covers 16 residues. DNA for the CDR3: TGTGCCAGCAGTAACCAGACAGGGGCTATGAACACTGAAGCTTTCTTT. It encodes CASSNQTGAMNTEAFF.

This chain uses TRBV10-1 with TRBJ2-7; unclear D gene. There are 13 residues in the CDR3. CDR1 WNHNN and CDR2 SYGVQD come from the germline V gene (reference sequence). Deletions cut 4 bases from V and 3 bases from J, with 10 bases between. For the CDR3, the DNA is TGCGCCAGCAGTGCGGGTGTGGGCTACGAGCAGTACTTC. Translating it yields CASSAGVGYEQYF.